Following are 22 T cell receptor beta chains from one sample sequenced in a study of cytotoxic CD8 clonotypes in ibrutinib-treated CLL. Assay: immunoSEQ multiplex PCR; the TCRdb copy retains only in-frame clones and omits some. Of under 200,000 clones in the sample, 81% are singletons; the top ten hold roughly 2%. This specimen was PBMCs, taken after 12 months of ibrutinib treatment. The receptors here all came from a human donor with chronic lymphocytic leukemia.

CDR3 DNA sequence: TGTGCCAGCAGCCCCCGGGACAGGGGGCCTTGGTCTGGAAACACCATATATTTT. Amino acid sequence: CASSPRDRGPWSGNTIYF. J is TRBJ1-3 and V is TRBV9; 12 bases are a match to TRBD1. V lost 4 bases to trimming and J lost 1 base; unmatched junction nucleotides: 9. Germline-derived CDR1 and CDR2 are SGDLS and YYNGEE. This CDR3 has 18 amino acids.

This clone has more than one count but fewer than ten. This chain joins TRBV5-4 and TRBJ2-5; 9 nucleotides align to TRBD2. Germline V CDR1 and CDR2: SGHNT, YYREEE (reference sequence). J gave up 2 bases and V 4 bases, and 9 bases lay outside the gene matches. The CDR3 is 16 residues long. In nucleotides, the CDR3 is TGTGCCAGCAGCCCGATACTAGCGGGCCCACAAGAGACCCAGTACTTC. Translation gives CASSPILAGPQETQYF.

The chain recombines TRBV5-1 with TRBJ2-2; perhaps TRBD2 as D (5 bases). Trimming stripped 4 bases from V and 6 bases from J, with 22 bases between. In germline, CDR1 is SGHRS, CDR2 YFSETQ. The CDR3 is 17 residues long. As DNA, the CDR3 is TGCGCCAGCAGCGGCGGGCGGAAACACCCTGATCCCGGGGAGCTGTTTTTT. Translating it yields CASSGGRKHPDPGELFF.

The rearrangement links TRBV11-3 to TRBJ2-3; 8 positions match TRBD2. V shed 5 bases, J shed 1 base, and the junction held 2 bases outside the gene matches. In germline, CDR1 is SGHNT, CDR2 YENEEA. This CDR3 region has 14 residues. DNA for the CDR3: TGTGCCAGCAGCCTTAGCGGGGGCACAGATACGCAGTATTTT. Its translation: CASSLSGGTDTQYF.

The chain is built from TRBV6-1 and TRBJ2-1; D is perhaps TRBD1 or TRBD2 (5 bases each). Deletions cut 8 bases from V and 7 bases from J, with 21 bases between. Germline V gene sequence: CDR1 MNHNS, CDR2 SASEGT. This CDR3 contains 15 residues. The CDR3 bases are TGTGCCAGCCAGATGGACGTTCGGGGCGCGAATGAGCAGTTCTTC. It codes for CASQMDVRGANEQFF.

The chain is built from TRBV7-8 and TRBJ2-5, with D unresolved. The CDR3 covers 17 residues. With 2 bases removed from V and 5 bases from J, the gap between germline ends came to 21 bases. The germline V gene has CDR1 SGHVS and CDR2 FQNEAQ. CDR3 bases: TGTGCCAGCAGCTTACCGCGTTTTTTGGGATGGTGGGAGACCCAGTACTTC. Translating it yields CASSLPRFLGWWETQYF. Looking up the rest from reference TRBV7-8 and TRBJ2-5 gives the full variable domain: GAGVSQSPRYKVAKRGQDVALRCDPISGHVSLFWYQQALGQGPEFLTYFQNEAQLDKSGLPSDRFFAERPEGSVSTLKIQRTQQEDSAVYLCASSLPRFLGWWETQYFGPGTRLLVL.

CDR3 protein: CSAKGLADTGELFF. CDR3 sequence (DNA): TGCAGCGCTAAAGGACTAGCGGACACCGGGGAGCTGTTTTTT. This chain uses TRBV29-1 with TRBJ2-2; 10 bases are shared with TRBD2. Germline CDR1 is SQVTM and CDR2 is ANQGSEA. The CDR3 has 14 residues. J was trimmed by 3 bases and V by 7 bases; bases with no gene match: 5.

This chain uses TRBV9 with TRBJ2-1, with 7 bases identical to TRBD2. This CDR3 is built from 17 residues. CDR1 SGDLS and CDR2 YYNGEE come from the germline V gene. Trimming removed 0 bases from V and 4 bases from J; junction bases left unmatched: 10. The CDR3 loop reads CASSVGGGPEGYNEQFF. The CDR3 DNA reads TGTGCCAGCAGCGTAGGGGGAGGGCCGGAAGGATACAATGAGCAGTTCTTC.

CDR3 region: CAISERGPGQGSGELFF. The CDR3 nucleotides read TGTGCCATCAGTGAGAGGGGACCGGGACAGGGCTCCGGGGAGCTGTTTTTT. This sequence joins TRBV10-3 and TRBJ2-2; 9 bases are shared with TRBD1. Germline CDR1 ENHRY, CDR2 SYGVKD. V trimming: 2 bases; J trimming: 6 bases; junction bases outside the gene matches: 10. This CDR3 is 17 amino acids long.

The rearrangement uses TRBV19 and TRBJ2-3; the match to TRBD2 covers 9 bases. The junction had 9 bases not matched to a gene; V was cut back by 4 bases and J by 13 bases. Germline V gene data show CDR1 as LNHDA and CDR2 as SQIVND (reference sequence). The CDR3 is 13 residues long. CDR3 nucleotide sequence: TGTGCCAGTAGTAAGGGAACGAGGACTAGCGAGTATTTT. Its protein is CASSKGTRTSEYF.

This clone was seen a single time. The chain joins TRBV7-9 to TRBJ2-2; D remains ambiguous. V was cut by 7 bases and J by 5 bases, with 11 bases left in between. The V gene's germline CDR1 is SEHNR and CDR2 FQNEAQ (reference sequence). The CDR3 is 13 amino acids. The CDR3 coding sequence is TGTGCCAGCAATGGGCAAAATACCGGGGAGCTGTTTTTT. Protein: CASNGQNTGELFF. Supplemented by reference TRBV7-9 and TRBJ2-2, the full variable domain reads DTGVSQNPRHKITKRGQNVTFRCDPISEHNRLYWYRQTLGQGPEFLTYFQNEAQLEKSRLLSDRFSAERPKGSFSTLEIQRTEQGDSAMYLCASNGQNTGELFFGEGSRLTVL.

V and J are TRBV19 and TRBJ1-5; D perhaps matches TRBD1 (6 bases). Trimming took 7 bases from V and 7 from J, leaving 14 bases between them. Germline CDR1 LNHDA, CDR2 SQIVND (reference sequence). The CDR3 has 13 amino acids. The CDR3 here is CASNRQEGQPQHF. In DNA, the CDR3 is TGTGCCAGTAACCGACAGGAGGGACAGCCCCAGCATTTT.

Here the CDR3 reads CASTSSSRGGRDTQYF. The CDR3 nucleotides read TGTGCCAGCACTTCTTCATCTCGGGGGGGCCGAGATACGCAGTATTTT. The V call is TRBV28, the J call TRBJ2-3; 8 nucleotides align to TRBD2. The germline gives CDR1 MDHEN, CDR2 SYDVKM. The CDR3 contains 16 residues. Losses at the gene ends were 7 bases for V and 5 bases for J; bases not matched to a gene: 14. The full variable domain, its missing parts supplied by reference TRBV28 and TRBJ2-3, is DVKVTQSSRYLVKRTGEKVFLECVQDMDHENMFWYRQDPGLGLRLIYFSYDVKMKEKGDIPEGYSVSREKKERFSLILESASTNQTSMYLCASTSSSRGGRDTQYFGPGTRLTVL.

This clone was picked up one time. The chain recombines TRBV5-1 with TRBJ2-2; 10 bases are a match to TRBD1. The CDR3 has 15 amino acids. J gave up 4 bases and V 4 bases, and 4 bases lay outside the gene matches. From germline, CDR1 is SGHRS and CDR2 YFSETQ. The CDR3: CASSPTGGITGELFF. In DNA form, the CDR3 reads TGCGCCAGCAGCCCGACAGGGGGCATCACCGGGGAGCTGTTTTTT.

The chain employs TRBV5-1 and TRBJ1-2; 7 positions match TRBD1. The V gene end was trimmed by 3 bases and the J gene end by 0 bases; junction bases not matched to a gene: 20. Germline V gene data show CDR1 as SGHRS and CDR2 as YFSETQ. The CDR3 is made up of 20 amino acids. CDR3 amino acids: CASSSDRDRYLEKTNYGYTF. The CDR3 region has the DNA TGCGCCAGCAGCTCGGACCGGGACAGATATTTGGAGAAAACTAACTATGGCTACACCTTC.

This chain joins TRBV28 and TRBJ2-1; 9 bases are shared with TRBD1. The trim removed 5 bases at V and 8 bases at J, leaving 10 bases unmatched. There are 15 residues in the CDR3. Germline V gene data show CDR1 as MDHEN and CDR2 as SYDVKM. Here the CDR3 reads CASSTRDRDFDEQFF. DNA for the CDR3: TGTGCCAGCAGTACCCGGGACAGGGATTTCGATGAGCAGTTCTTC.

The V gene is TRBV5-1, the J gene TRBJ2-1, with unresolved D. CDR1 and CDR2 (germline): SGHRS, YFSETQ. The V end was cut by 0 bases, the J end by 7 bases, with 8 bases between. The CDR3 sequence is 13 residues long. The CDR3 DNA follows: TGCGCCAGCAGCTTGGCCCCCGGTAATGAGCAGTTCTTC. Protein: CASSLAPGNEQFF.

Comments on this clone: The junction differs from germline at one of its ends, possibly a read error. V gene TRBV7-7 combines with J gene TRBJ2-1; 9 bases line up with TRBD1. The germline CDR1 and CDR2 sequences are SSHAT and FNYEAQ (reference sequence). This CDR3 comprises 16 residues. This CDR3 reads CASSRRIGTGYNEQFF. The CDR3 DNA reads TGTGCTAGCAGCCGCAGAATCGGGACAGGGTACAATGAGCAGTTCTTC.

Only one count was recorded for this clone. This chain connects TRBV5-1 to TRBJ2-5, with TRBD2 matching 7 bases. The V and J ends lost 5 bases and 3 bases, in that order; junction bases with no gene match: 13. This CDR3 region has 16 residues. Germline CDR1 reads SGHRS; CDR2 reads YFSETQ. This chain's CDR3 is CASRREGTVREETQYF. CDR3 sequence (DNA): TGCGCCAGCAGGAGGGAGGGGACGGTCAGAGAAGAGACCCAGTACTTC.

This clone showed up just once. The chain has TRBV7-2 and TRBJ2-3, with a weak D call TRBD1 (6 bases). The CDR3 length is 14 residues. V was clipped by 4 bases and J by 0 bases, with 8 bases between them. The V gene's germline CDR1 is SGHTA and CDR2 FQGNSA. The CDR3 spells CASSWGLSTDTQYF. In nucleotides, the CDR3 is TGTGCCAGCAGCTGGGGGCTTAGCACAGATACGCAGTATTTT.

The sample holds a few counts of this clone. CDR3 in amino acids: CSAEGGGTGELFF. The DNA for the CDR3 is TGCAGCGCCGAGGGGGGCGGCACCGGGGAGCTGTTTTTT. This chain connects TRBV29-1 to TRBJ2-2; D tentatively reads TRBD1 or TRBD2 (6 bases each). This CDR3 contains 13 residues. Deletions cut 7 bases from V and 4 bases from J, with 13 bases between. Germline assignment: CDR1 SQVTM and CDR2 ANQGSEA.

The V gene is TRBV2, the J gene TRBJ2-4; the match to TRBD2 covers 14 bases. The germline V gene has CDR1 SNHLY and CDR2 FYNNEI. This CDR3 is 16 amino acids long. Germline trimming cut 5 bases from V and 8 bases from J; bases unmatched to any gene: 8. This CDR3 reads CASSKGLAGGGDIQYF. In nucleotides, the CDR3 is TGTGCCAGCAGTAAAGGACTAGCGGGAGGTGGGGACATTCAGTACTTC.